This T cell receptor (beta chain) is drawn from a study of blood T cells in healthy people across ages (dated by TCRdb to between 2014 and 2017). For the wider study: In model experiments, template switching captured about one uniquely barcoded TCR beta cDNA molecule for every two T cells. Using deep sequencing normalized with unique cDNA molecular identifiers, the study measured how TCR beta repertoire diversity changes with age. Donors were grouped into four age groups: young (average 16 years), middle-aged (about 40), aged (around 60) and long-lived (just over 80). Donors of different ages were randomly distributed across sequencing lanes to avoid experimental bias. The study analyzed two additional independent replicas of 1 million unique cDNA reads from the same blood draw for two donors, one aged 18 to 29 and one aged 80 or older. Broad study findings and their caveats: Because donor CMV infection status was unknown, age-related changes in expanded clonotypes were potentially confounded. Compared with the aged group, the long-lived group had more naive CD4+ T cells, fewer expanded clones and increased TCR diversity, a pattern suggesting age selection. Observed TCR beta diversity per million T cells fell roughly linearly with age, and a significant reduction was already apparent by age around 44. Bulk unsorted PBMC profiling prevented conclusive comparison of naive and antigen-experienced compartments. A strong correlation was found between observed TCR beta diversity and the percentage of naive T cells measured by flow cytometry. Total diversity estimates from one million sequenced T cells were considered lower bounds and underestimates.

The CDR3 goes from the cysteine to the phenylalanine over 15 residues. Of the read, only the CDR3 DNA is kept; its 45 bases are in frame from base 1. After removal of 9 bases from V and 8 bases from J, the junction retains 15 bases not matched to a gene. Reading the germline V gene (reference sequence) gives CDR1 LNHNV and CDR2 YYDKDF. The roughly 39 donors, aged 6 to 90 years, were systemically healthy Caucasian individuals from Russia. About 10 milliliters of peripheral blood were collected from each donor into EDTA-treated Vacutainer tubes. Ficoll-Paque density-gradient centrifugation was used to isolate PBMCs, with at least 6.5 million per sample. Total RNA was extracted from PBMCs with Trizol reagent, with at least 6 micrograms obtained per sample. The percentages of naive CD45RAhigh/CD27high T cells were determined by flow cytometry on a PBMC aliquot from every donor. Concerning this clonotype: Its antigen remains unidentified. One base away there is no much larger clone; base qualities are not given.

Libraries came from 5' RACE. The sequencing machine was an Illumina HiSeq 2500. A second PCR of roughly 6 to 12 cycles was performed with a sample-barcoded 5' primer and a J-beta primer mix. A template-switch 5' adaptor carrying 12 random nucleotides introduced a unique molecular identifier onto each TCR beta cDNA molecule. At least 2.5 million CDR3-containing paired-end reads were obtained from each sample. First-strand cDNA was synthesized from all RNA with the Mint cDNA synthesis kit, primed by a TRBC-specific oligonucleotide. All cDNA was treated with uracil-DNA glycosylase and then went through a first 18-cycle PCR with the universal primers M1SS and BC2_uni_R. As for the original processing: For normalization, 1 million high-quality reads, each with a distinct molecular identifier, were randomly selected from each sample. Instead of being binned into consensus sequences, reads with shared molecular identifiers were discarded. CDR3 identification, clonotype clustering and error correction used MiTCR with a Q25 quality threshold and the strictest error-elimination algorithm. A nonparametric unseen species model using Euler transformation provided a lower-bound estimate of total TCR beta diversity. TCRdb took the public reads, trimmed them with fastp at Q25, ran MiXCR for clone calling and kept in-frame beta chains. Rows merge per CDR3 protein into single entries with the most common DNA and genes. The V and J calls were not made by the authors but by TCRdb's processing. The sample records about 680,000 distinct CDR3 sequences, 45% to 50% of which are singletons. The ten largest account for around a third of the sample.

The V gene is TRBV15 and the J gene is TRBJ2-4; 8 junctional bases match TRBD1. Sequences were obtained from blood. The TCR comes from a woman aged 55-70 years in good health. The sequenced DNA is TGTGCCACGAGACAGGGGAAAGGGTTAGGGGACATTCAGTACTTC. Translated, this is CATRQGKGLGDIQYF.